This TCR beta chain was documented in a study of blood T cell repertoires in COVID-19. Study summary: Collection of acute and convalescent COVID-19 samples took place in the United States, Italy and Spain. PBMCs, B-cell-depleted T cells, or T cells provided the cDNA or gDNA that made up the material.

Germline trimming cut 3 bases from V and 0 bases from J; bases unmatched to any gene: 5. The CDR3 runs 16 residues. Germline lookup yields CDR1 GTSNPN and CDR2 SVGIG (reference sequence). Sequencing was performed with immunoSEQ multiplex PCR; in TCRdb, only in-frame clones are kept and a portion is missing. The table has about 160,000 clones, 80% to 95% seen once; the top ten hold 3.5% to 5%. The sequence was obtained from a woman aged 45 to 65 with acute or convalescent COVID-19. Sequenced: peripheral blood. J is TRBJ1-3 and V is TRBV30, with 10 positions matching TRBD1. Here the CDR3 DNA reads TGTGCCTGGAGGCCGACAGGGGGCTACTCTGGAAACACCATATATTTT. Amino acid sequence: CAWRPTGGYSGNTIYF.